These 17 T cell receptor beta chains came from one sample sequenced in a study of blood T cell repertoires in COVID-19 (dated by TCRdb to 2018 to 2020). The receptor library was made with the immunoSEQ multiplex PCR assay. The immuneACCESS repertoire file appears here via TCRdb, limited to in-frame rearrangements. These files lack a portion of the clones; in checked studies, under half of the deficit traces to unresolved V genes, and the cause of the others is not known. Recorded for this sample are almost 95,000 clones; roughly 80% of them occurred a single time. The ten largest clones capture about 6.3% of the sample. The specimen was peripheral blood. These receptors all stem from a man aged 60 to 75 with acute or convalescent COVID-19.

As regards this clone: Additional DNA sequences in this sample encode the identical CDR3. The CDR3 spells CSVDGGARTGELFF. The CDR3 DNA reads TGCAGCGTTGATGGGGGGGCTCGGACCGGGGAGCTGTTTTTT. J is TRBJ2-2 and V is TRBV29-1, with D possibly being TRBD2 (7 bases). V lost 3 bases, J lost 5 bases, and 13 bases lay in between. The germline CDR1 and CDR2 sequences are SQVTM and ANQGSEA. The CDR3 consists of 14 residues.

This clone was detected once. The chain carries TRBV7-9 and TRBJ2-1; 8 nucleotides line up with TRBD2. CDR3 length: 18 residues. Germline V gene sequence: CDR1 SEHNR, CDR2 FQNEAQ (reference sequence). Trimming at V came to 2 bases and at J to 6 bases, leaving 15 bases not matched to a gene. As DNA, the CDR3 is TGTGCCAGCAGCTTATCGGTGGGCGGGGGGCGACACTCCAATGAGCAGTTCTTC. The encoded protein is CASSLSVGGGRHSNEQFF. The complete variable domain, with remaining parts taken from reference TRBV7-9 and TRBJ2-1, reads DTGVSQNPRHKITKRGQNVTFRCDPISEHNRLYWYRQTLGQGPEFLTYFQNEAQLEKSRLLSDRFSAERPKGSFSTLEIQRTEQGDSAMYLCASSLSVGGGRHSNEQFFGPGTRLTVL.

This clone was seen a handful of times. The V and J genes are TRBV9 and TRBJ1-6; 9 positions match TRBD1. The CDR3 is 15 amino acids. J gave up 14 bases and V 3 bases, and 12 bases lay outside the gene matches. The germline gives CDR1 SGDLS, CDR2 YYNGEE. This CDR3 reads CASSALGQGKMALHF. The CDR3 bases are TGTGCCAGCAGCGCCCTCGGACAGGGGAAAATGGCCCTCCACTTT.

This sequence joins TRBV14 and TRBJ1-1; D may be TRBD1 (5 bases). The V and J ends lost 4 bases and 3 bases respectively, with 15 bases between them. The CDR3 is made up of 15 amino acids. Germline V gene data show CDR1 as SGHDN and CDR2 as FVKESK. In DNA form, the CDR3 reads TGTGCCAGCAGCCTCCCCCAGGGTTCGGACACTGAAGCTTTCTTT. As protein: CASSLPQGSDTEAFF.

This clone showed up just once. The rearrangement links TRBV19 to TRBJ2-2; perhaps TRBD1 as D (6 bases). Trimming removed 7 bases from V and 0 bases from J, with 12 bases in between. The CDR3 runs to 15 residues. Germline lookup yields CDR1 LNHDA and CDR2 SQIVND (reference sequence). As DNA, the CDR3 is TGTGCCAGTAATCTTGGGACAACGAACACCGGGGAGCTGTTTTTT. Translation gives CASNLGTTNTGELFF.

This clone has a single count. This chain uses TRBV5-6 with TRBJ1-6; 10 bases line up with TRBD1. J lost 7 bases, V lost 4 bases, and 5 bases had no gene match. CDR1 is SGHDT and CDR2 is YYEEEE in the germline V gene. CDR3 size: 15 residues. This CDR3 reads CASSGTGARNSPLHF. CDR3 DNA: TGTGCCAGCAGCGGGACAGGGGCGCGGAATTCACCCCTCCACTTT.

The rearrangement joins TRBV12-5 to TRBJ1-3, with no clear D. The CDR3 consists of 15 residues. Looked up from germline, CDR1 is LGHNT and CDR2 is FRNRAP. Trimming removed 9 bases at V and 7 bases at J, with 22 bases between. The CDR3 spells CASGPSLGLVNTIYF. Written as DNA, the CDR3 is TGTGCTAGCGGACCTTCCCTCGGACTGGTCAACACCATATATTTT.

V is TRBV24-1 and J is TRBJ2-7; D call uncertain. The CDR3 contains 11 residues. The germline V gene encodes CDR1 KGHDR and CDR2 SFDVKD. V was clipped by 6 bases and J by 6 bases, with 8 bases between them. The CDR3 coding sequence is TGTGCCACCAGTAAATCCCGCGAGCAGTACTTC. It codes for CATSKSREQYF.

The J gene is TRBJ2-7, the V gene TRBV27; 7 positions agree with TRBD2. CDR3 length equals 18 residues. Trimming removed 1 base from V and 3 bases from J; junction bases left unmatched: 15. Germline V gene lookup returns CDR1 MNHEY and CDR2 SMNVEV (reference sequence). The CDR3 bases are TGTGCCAGCAGTTTATTGTCCCCGGGGGGAGGCCAGTTCTACGAGCAGTACTTC. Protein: CASSLLSPGGGQFYEQYF.

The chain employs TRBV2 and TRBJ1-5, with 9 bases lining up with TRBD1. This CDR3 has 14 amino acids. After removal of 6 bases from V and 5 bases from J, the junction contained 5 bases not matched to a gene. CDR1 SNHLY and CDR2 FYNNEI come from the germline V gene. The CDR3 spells CASRRTGEYQPQHF. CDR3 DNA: TGTGCCAGCAGGAGGACAGGGGAATATCAGCCCCAGCATTTT.

In DNA form, the CDR3 reads TGCGCCAGCAGCTCCACAGACACCACTGAAGCTTTCTTT. It specifies CASSSTDTTEAFF. The gene calls are TRBV5-1 and TRBJ1-1; D is ambiguous. Deletions cut 3 bases from V and 4 bases from J, with 10 bases between. From germline, CDR1 is SGHRS and CDR2 YFSETQ. This CDR3 has 13 residues. The full variable domain, with the rest looked up from reference TRBV5-1 and TRBJ1-1, is KAGVTQTPRYLIKTRGQQVTLSCSPISGHRSVSWYQQTPGQGLQFLFEYFSETQRNKGNFPGRFSGRQFSNSRSEMNVSTLELGDSALYLCASSSTDTTEAFFGQGTRLTVV.

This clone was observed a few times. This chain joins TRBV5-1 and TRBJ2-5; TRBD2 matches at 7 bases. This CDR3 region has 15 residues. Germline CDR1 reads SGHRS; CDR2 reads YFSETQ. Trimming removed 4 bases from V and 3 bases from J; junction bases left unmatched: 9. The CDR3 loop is CASSLASGGEETQYF. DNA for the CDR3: TGCGCCAGCAGCCTAGCTTCGGGGGGAGAAGAGACCCAGTACTTC.

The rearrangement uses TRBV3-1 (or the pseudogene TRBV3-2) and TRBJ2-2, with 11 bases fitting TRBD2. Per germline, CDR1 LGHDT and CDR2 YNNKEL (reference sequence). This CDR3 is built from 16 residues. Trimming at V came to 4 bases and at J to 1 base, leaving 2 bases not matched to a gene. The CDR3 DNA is TGTGCCAGCAGCCGGCTAGCGGGGGGGAACACCGGGGAGCTGTTTTTT. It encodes CASSRLAGGNTGELFF.

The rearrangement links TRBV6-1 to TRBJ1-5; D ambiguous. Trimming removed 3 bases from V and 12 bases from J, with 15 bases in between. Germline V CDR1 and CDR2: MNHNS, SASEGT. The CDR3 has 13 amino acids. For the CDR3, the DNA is TGTGCCAGCAGTGACCCACGGCTAGTGGTCCAGCATTTT. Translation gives CASSDPRLVVQHF.

The CDR3 spells CASSAGLAAPSYEQYF. The CDR3 nucleotides are TGCGCCAGCAGTGCCGGACTAGCGGCTCCCTCCTACGAGCAGTACTTC. The chain is built from TRBV10-1 and TRBJ2-7, with 10 bases that match TRBD2. The CDR3 has 16 residues. Germline V lookup: CDR1 WNHNN, CDR2 SYGVQD (reference sequence). Germline trimming cut 4 bases from V and 0 bases from J; bases unmatched to any gene: 6.

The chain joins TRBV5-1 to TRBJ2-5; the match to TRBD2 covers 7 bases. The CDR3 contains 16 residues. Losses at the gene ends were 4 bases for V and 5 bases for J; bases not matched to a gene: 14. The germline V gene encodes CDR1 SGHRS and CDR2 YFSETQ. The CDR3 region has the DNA TGCGCCAGCAGCCCCTTCCCTAGCGGTGGAGGGGAGACCCAGTACTTC. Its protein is CASSPFPSGGGETQYF.

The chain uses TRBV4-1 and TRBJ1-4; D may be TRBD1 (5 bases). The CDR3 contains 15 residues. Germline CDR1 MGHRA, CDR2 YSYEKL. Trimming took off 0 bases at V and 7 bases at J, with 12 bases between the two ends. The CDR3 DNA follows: TGCGCCAGCAGCCAAGATCCAGGGCGGAGTGAAAAACTGTTTTTT. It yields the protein CASSQDPGRSEKLFF.